The clone carrying this T cell receptor beta chain was observed many times. Its antigen is undetermined. This specimen comes from a study of early T cells in non-severe SARS-CoV-2 infection. Study context: Bulk RNA from unsorted whole blood was sequenced; chains were unpaired. The study's findings and limits: VDJdb matching, biased toward anti-spike CD8 responses, missed private and CD4 specificities.

Unique molecular identifiers were added to individual cDNA molecules. TCRdb analysed the 5' RACE reads with MiXCR anew, one entry per CDR3 protein. The top ten clones hold more than 20% of a sample with roughly 34,000 distinct CDR3 sequences, less than 7% of them seen once. Looked up from germline, CDR1 is KGHDR and CDR2 is SFDVKD. This CDR3 spans 19 amino acids. The trim removed 0 bases at V and 3 bases at J, leaving 12 bases unmatched. The V and J genes are TRBV24-1 and TRBJ2-3, with 9 positions matching TRBD2. The starting material was whole blood, obtained at baseline. This sequence was found in an adult who was a healthcare worker with PCR-confirmed SARS-CoV-2 infection or an uninfected control (not recorded which). The CDR3 protein is CATSDLGSGGRAGTDTQYF. CDR3 DNA sequence: TGTGCCACCAGTGATTTGGGATCTGGCGGGAGGGCCGGAACAGATACGCAGTATTTT.